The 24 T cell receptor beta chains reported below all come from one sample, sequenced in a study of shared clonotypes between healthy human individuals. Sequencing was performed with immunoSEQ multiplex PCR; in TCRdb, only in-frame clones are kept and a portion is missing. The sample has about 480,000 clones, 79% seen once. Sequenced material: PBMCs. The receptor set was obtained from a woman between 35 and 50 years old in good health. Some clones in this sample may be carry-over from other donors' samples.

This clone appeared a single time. The CDR3 region has the DNA TGTGCCAGCAGCTCCCAACAGGAGACCCAGTACTTC. Residues: CASSSQQETQYF. The chain couples TRBV11-2 to TRBJ2-5; no definite D call. Germline CDR1 and CDR2: SGHAT and FQNNGV. Trimming left V 4 bases short and J 5 bases short, with 8 bases between. This CDR3 contains 12 residues.

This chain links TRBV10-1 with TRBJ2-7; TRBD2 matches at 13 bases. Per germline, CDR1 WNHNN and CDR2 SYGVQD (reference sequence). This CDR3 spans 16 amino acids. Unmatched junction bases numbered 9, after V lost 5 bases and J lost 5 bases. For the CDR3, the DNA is TGCGCCAGCAGTAAATTGGGACTAGCGGGGATCCACGAGCAGTACTTC. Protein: CASSKLGLAGIHEQYF.

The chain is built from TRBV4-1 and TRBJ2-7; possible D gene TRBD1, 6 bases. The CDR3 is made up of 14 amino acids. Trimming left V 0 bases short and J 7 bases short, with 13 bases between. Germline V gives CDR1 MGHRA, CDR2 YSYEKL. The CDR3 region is CASSQDAGVREQYF. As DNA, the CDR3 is TGCGCCAGCAGCCAAGATGCAGGGGTGAGGGAGCAGTACTTC.

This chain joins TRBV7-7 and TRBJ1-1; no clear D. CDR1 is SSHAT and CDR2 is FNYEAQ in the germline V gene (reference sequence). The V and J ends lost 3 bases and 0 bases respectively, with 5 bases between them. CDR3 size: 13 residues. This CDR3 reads CASSLTMNTEAFF. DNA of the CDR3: TGTGCCAGCAGCTTGACCATGAACACTGAAGCTTTCTTT. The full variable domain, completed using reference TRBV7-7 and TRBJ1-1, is GAGVSQSPRYKVTKRGQDVTLRCDPISSHATLYWYQQALGQGPEFLTYFNYEAQPDKSGLPSDRFSAERPEGSISTLTIQRTEQRDSAMYRCASSLTMNTEAFFGQGTRLTVV.

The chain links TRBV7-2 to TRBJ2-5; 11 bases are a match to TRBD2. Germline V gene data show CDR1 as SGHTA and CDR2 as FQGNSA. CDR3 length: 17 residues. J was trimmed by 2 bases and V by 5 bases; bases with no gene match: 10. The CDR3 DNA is TGTGCCAGCAGCCCCGGGACTAGCGGTCGACGGCAAGAGACCCAGTACTTC. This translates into CASSPGTSGRRQETQYF.

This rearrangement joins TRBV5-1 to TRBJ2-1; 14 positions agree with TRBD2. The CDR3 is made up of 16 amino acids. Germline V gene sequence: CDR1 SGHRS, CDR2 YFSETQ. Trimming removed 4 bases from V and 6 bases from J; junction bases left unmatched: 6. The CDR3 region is CASSPRLAGGPNEQFF. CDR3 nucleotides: TGCGCCAGCAGCCCCCGACTAGCGGGAGGGCCCAATGAGCAGTTCTTC.

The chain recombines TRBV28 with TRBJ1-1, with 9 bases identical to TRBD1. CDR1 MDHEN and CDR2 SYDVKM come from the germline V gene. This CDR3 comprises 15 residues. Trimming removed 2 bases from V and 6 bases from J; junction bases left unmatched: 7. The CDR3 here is CASSLGDRVGAEAFF. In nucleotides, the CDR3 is TGTGCCAGCAGTTTAGGGGACAGGGTGGGCGCTGAAGCTTTCTTT.

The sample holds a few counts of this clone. The CDR3 spells CASSFGYDNEQFF. The CDR3 DNA reads TGTGCCAGCAGCTTTGGATACGACAATGAGCAGTTCTTC. The chain combines TRBV11-2 with TRBJ2-1; D gene ambiguous. This CDR3 region has 13 residues. V lost 3 bases, J lost 5 bases, and 8 bases lay in between. From germline, CDR1 is SGHAT and CDR2 FQNNGV.

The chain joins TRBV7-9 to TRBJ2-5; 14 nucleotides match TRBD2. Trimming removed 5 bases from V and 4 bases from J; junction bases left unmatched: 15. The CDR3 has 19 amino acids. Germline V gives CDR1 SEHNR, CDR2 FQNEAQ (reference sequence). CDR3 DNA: TGTGCCAGCAGCACCGCACCGACTAGCGGGAGGGCCGGGGGAGAGACCCAGTACTTC. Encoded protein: CASSTAPTSGRAGGETQYF.

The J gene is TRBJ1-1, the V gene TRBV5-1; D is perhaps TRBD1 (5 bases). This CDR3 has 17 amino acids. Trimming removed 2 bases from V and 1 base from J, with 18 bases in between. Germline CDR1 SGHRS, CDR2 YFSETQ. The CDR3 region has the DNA TGCGCCAGCAGCTTCCGGTTAGGGGAGACAGCGAACACTGAAGCTTTCTTT. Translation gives CASSFRLGETANTEAFF.

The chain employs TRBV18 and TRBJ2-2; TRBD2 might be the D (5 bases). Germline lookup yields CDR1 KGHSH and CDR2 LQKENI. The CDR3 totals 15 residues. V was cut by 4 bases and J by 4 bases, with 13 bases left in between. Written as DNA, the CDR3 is TGTGCCAGCTCACAGGGAGTCCCCAGCACCGGGGAGCTGTTTTTT. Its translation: CASSQGVPSTGELFF.

Here the CDR3 DNA reads TGCGCCAGCAGTCCTAGCGGCGCGAACACCGGGGAGCTGTTTTTT. Translated: CASSPSGANTGELFF. The J gene is TRBJ2-2, the V gene TRBV5-1; TRBD2 matches 7 bases. Trimming removed 5 bases from V and 0 bases from J; junction bases left unmatched: 4. Germline lookup yields CDR1 SGHRS and CDR2 YFSETQ. The CDR3 totals 15 residues.

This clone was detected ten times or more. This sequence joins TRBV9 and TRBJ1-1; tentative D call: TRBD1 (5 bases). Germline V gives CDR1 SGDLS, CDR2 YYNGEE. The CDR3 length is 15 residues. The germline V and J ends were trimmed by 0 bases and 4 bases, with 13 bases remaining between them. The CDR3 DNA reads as TGTGCCAGCAGCGTAGCTCCTCAGGGTTCCACTGAAGCTTTCTTT. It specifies CASSVAPQGSTEAFF.

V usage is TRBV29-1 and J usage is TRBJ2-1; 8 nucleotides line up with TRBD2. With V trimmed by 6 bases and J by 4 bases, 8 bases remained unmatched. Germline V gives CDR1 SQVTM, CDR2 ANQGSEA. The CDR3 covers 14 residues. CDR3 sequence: CSVVSGSGYNEQFF. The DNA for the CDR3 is TGCAGCGTCGTGAGCGGGAGCGGGTACAATGAGCAGTTCTTC.

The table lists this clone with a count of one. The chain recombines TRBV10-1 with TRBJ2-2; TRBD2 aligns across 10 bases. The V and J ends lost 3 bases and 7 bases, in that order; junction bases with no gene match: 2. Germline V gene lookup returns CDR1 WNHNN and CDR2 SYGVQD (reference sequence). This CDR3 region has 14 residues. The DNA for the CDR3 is TGCGCCAGCAGTGATGGACTAGCGGTCGGGGAGCTGTTTTTT. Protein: CASSDGLAVGELFF.

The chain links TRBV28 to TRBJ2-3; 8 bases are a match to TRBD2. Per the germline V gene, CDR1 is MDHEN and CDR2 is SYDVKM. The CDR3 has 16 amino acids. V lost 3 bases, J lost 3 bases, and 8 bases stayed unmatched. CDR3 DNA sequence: TGTGCCAGCAGTTTTCAGGGACTAGACGTAACAGATACGCAGTATTTT. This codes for CASSFQGLDVTDTQYF.

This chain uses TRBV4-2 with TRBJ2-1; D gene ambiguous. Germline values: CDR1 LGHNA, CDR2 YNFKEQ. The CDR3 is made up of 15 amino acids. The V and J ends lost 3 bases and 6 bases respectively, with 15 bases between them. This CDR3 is CASSHRTGSFNEQFF. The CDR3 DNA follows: TGTGCCAGCAGCCACAGAACGGGCAGTTTCAATGAGCAGTTCTTC.

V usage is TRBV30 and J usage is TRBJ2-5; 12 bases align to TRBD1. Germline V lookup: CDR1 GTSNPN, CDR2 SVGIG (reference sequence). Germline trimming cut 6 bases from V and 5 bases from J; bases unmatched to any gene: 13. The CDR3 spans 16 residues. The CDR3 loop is CACAGGQGAPEETQYF. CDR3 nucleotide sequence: TGTGCCTGCGCAGGGGGACAGGGGGCTCCGGAGGAGACCCAGTACTTC.

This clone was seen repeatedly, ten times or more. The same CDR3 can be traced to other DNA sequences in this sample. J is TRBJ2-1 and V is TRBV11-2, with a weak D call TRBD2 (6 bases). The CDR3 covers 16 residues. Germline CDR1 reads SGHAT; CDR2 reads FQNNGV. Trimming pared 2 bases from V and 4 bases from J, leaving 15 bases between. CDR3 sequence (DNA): TGTGCCAGCAGCTTAACGGGCGGGGAATTGTACAATGAGCAGTTCTTC. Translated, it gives CASSLTGGELYNEQFF.

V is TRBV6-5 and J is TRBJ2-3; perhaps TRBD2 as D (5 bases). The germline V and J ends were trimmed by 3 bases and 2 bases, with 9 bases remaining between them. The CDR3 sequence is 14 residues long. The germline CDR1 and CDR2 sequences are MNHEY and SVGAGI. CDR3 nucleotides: TGTGCCAGCAGTTATCGAGGGTTCACAGATACGCAGTATTTT. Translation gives CASSYRGFTDTQYF.

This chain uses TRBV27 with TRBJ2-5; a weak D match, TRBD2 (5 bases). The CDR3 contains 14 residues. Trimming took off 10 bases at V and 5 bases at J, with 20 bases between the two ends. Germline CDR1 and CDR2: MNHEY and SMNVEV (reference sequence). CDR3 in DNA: TGTGCCACCAAAGAGGGCGGGCACCGGGAGACCCAGTACTTC. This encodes CATKEGGHRETQYF.

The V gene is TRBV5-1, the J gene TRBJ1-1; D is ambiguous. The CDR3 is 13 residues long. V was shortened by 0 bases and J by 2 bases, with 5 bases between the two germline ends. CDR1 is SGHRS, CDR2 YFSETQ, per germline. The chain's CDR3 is CASSLVSNTEAFF. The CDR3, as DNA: TGCGCCAGCAGCTTGGTCAGTAACACTGAAGCTTTCTTT.

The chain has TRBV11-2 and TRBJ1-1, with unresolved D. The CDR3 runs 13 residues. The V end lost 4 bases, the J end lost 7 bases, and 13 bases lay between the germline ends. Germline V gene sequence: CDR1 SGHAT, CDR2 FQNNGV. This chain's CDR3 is CASSWQWVGEAFF. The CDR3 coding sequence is TGTGCCAGCAGCTGGCAGTGGGTAGGTGAAGCTTTCTTT.

CDR3 bases: TGTGCCAGCACGGGACTAGCGGAAAGGGTGGGCGAGCAGTACTTC. Encoded protein: CASTGLAERVGEQYF. The chain employs TRBV6-1 and TRBJ2-7; the match to TRBD2 covers 11 bases. V shed 7 bases and J 6 bases; nucleotides not matched to a gene: 11. CDR3 length equals 15 residues. Germline-derived CDR1 and CDR2 are MNHNS and SASEGT.